What follows describes a single T cell receptor (beta chain). The data were obtained in a study of blood T cell repertoires in COVID-19. Study summary: COVID-19 samples, acute and convalescent, were from the United States, Italy and Spain.

Sequencing used immunoSEQ multiplex PCR; TCRdb keeps in-frame clones, though not all of them. The sample has 390,000 or so clones; 75% to 90% are singletons. The CDR3 covers 13 residues. Participant-reported clinical history was the basis for cohort assignment. Before being deemed recovered, Cohort 3 donors had two negative PCRs, clearance, or symptom resolution. This chain joins TRBV21-1 and TRBJ1-2; the table's D call, TRBD1, has no DNA check behind it. TRBV21-1 is a pseudogene locus. Sequencing was performed on PBMCs or T cells enriched from blood (not recorded which). The sequence was obtained from a man younger than 35 who had recovered from COVID-19. This CDR3 is CASSPHYRDGYTF. The CDR3 nucleotides are TGTGCCAGCAGCCCACATTACAGGGATGGCTACACCTTC.